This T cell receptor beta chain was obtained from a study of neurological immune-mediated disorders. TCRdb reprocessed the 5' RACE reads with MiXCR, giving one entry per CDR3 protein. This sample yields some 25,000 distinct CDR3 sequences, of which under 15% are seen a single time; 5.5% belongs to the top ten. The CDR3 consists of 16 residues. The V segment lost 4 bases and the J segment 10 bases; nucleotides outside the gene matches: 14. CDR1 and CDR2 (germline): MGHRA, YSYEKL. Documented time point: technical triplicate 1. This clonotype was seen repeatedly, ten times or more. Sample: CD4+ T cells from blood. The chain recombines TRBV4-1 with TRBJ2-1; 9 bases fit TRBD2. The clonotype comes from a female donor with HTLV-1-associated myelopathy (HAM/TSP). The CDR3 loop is CASSRTRGALAGEQFF. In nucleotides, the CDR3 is TGCGCCAGCAGCCGCACGCGGGGGGCGCTAGCGGGGGAGCAGTTCTTC.